Each of the 30 T cell receptor beta chains below was sequenced from the same sample in a study of metastatic and nonmetastatic thyroid tumors. TCRdb re-called the PCR reads via MiXCR. Found here are around 53,000 clones, more than 20% of them singletons; the top ten hold about 4%. Prior to thyroid surgery, none of the patients had received any treatment. Sequenced: blood. Receptors originate from a female donor with papillary thyroid cancer or a benign thyroid nodule (not recorded which). Some clones in this sample may be carry-over from other donors' samples.

A note on this clone: A much larger clone differs from this one at a single base, so this may be a read error. The V call is TRBV5-5, the J call TRBJ2-3; D not resolved. The CDR3 totals 12 residues. The V end lost 2 bases, the J end lost 3 bases, and 4 bases lay between the germline ends. Germline CDR1 reads SGHKS; CDR2 reads YYEKEE (reference sequence). The CDR3: CASSLLTDTQYF. The DNA for the CDR3 is TGTGCCAGCAGCTTACTGACAGATACGCAGTATTTT.

Comments on this clone: The junction and the germline gene differ at one end; a read error may be behind it. The genes are TRBV11-2 and TRBJ2-1; 11 bases match TRBD2. This CDR3 is 16 amino acids long. Germline V lookup: CDR1 SGHAT, CDR2 FQNNGV. The DNA of the CDR3 is TGTGCCAGCAGCCTTGGACTAGCGGGTTTTTACAGTGAGCATTTCTTC. Residues: CASSLGLAGFYSEHFF.

This clone was detected many times. The chain is built from TRBV28 and TRBJ1-1, with D hard to call. The germline V gene encodes CDR1 MDHEN and CDR2 SYDVKM. With 2 bases removed from V and 6 bases from J, the gap between germline ends came to 10 bases. This CDR3 has 13 residues. The CDR3 protein is CASSLTLNAEAFF. CDR3 in DNA: TGTGCCAGCAGTTTAACGCTAAACGCTGAAGCTTTCTTT.

This clone was observed a few times. This chain links TRBV4-1 with TRBJ1-5, with D perhaps matching TRBD1 (5 bases). Germline V lookup: CDR1 MGHRA, CDR2 YSYEKL. The ends were cut back, 4 bases at V and 3 bases at J, with 13 bases in the middle. CDR3 length: 15 residues. The CDR3 DNA follows: TGCGCCAGCAGCCCGGATGGGGGGGTCAATCAGCCCCAGCATTTT. Its protein is CASSPDGGVNQPQHF.

To note about this clone: Germline and junction disagree at one end, which may indicate a read error. J is TRBJ2-1 and V is TRBV11-2, with 7 bases matching TRBD2. This CDR3 is 18 amino acids long. Germline V gives CDR1 SGHAT, CDR2 FQNNGV. CDR3 sequence (DNA): TGTGCCATCAGCACACCCACGACTTATCGCGGGAGCAACAATGAGCAGTTCTTC. It translates to CAISTPTTYRGSNNEQFF.

At least ten counts were recorded for this clone. This chain connects TRBV5-6 to TRBJ1-4; D might be TRBD1 (6 bases). Germline V gives CDR1 SGHDT, CDR2 YYEEEE. This CDR3 contains 14 residues. Between the trimmed V and J ends, which lost 3 bases and 5 bases, there was a span of 11 bases. CDR3 nucleotide sequence: TGTGCCAGCAGCTACGGGACATCGAATGAAAAACTGTTTTTT. Its protein is CASSYGTSNEKLFF.

At least ten counts were recorded for this clone. Different DNA sequences within this sample yield the same CDR3. The chain carries TRBV20-1 and TRBJ1-2, with 7 bases aligning to TRBD1. The CDR3 loop spans 12 amino acids. After removal of 6 bases from V and 6 bases from J, the junction contained 7 bases not matched to a gene. The germline V gene encodes CDR1 DFQATT and CDR2 SNEGSKA (reference sequence). The CDR3 loop reads CSALGQTHGYTF. The CDR3 DNA is TGCAGTGCCCTGGGACAGACCCATGGCTACACCTTC.

This clone was picked up many times. The CDR3 sequence: CATSRFTGGPQHF. The CDR3 DNA sequence: TGTGCCACCAGCAGATTTACCGGGGGACCCCAGCATTTT. The chain couples TRBV15 to TRBJ1-5, with D maybe TRBD1 (5 bases). V shed 2 bases and J shed 10 bases, with 12 bases lying between them. The CDR3 sequence is 13 residues long. Looked up from germline, CDR1 is LNHNV and CDR2 is YYDKDF (reference sequence).

This clone was detected many times. The chain carries TRBV12-3 or TRBV12-4 and TRBJ1-1, with D uncertain. With 7 bases removed from V and 7 bases from J, the gap between germline ends came to 13 bases. CDR3 length: 12 amino acids. CDR3 sequence reads: CASNSDGREAFF. For the CDR3, the DNA is TGTGCCAGCAACTCGGACGGACGTGAAGCTTTCTTT.

There are a few counts of this clone. A clone one base away is much larger, so this may be a read error. Other DNA sequences from this sample encode an identical CDR3 as well. J is TRBJ2-7 and V is TRBV12-3 or TRBV12-4; weak D call: TRBD1 (5 bases). This CDR3 spans 16 amino acids. The CDR3 coding sequence is TGCGCCAGCAGTTCCGAGAAAACTGGTCAGGGCTACGAGCAGTACTTC. It specifies CASSSEKTGQGYEQYF.

For this clone: A read error is possible here, since a much larger clone lies one base away. J is TRBJ1-1 and V is TRBV6-5; D gene ambiguous. Per germline, CDR1 MNHEY and CDR2 SVGAGI. V was shortened by 2 bases and J by 1 base, with 5 bases between the two germline ends. The CDR3 contains 13 residues. The CDR3 reads CASSYDWNTEAFF. DNA of the CDR3: TGTGCCAGCAGTTACGACTGGAACACTGAAGCTTTCTTT.

This clone was observed at least ten times. The chain carries TRBV29-1 and TRBJ1-4; TRBD1 is a possible D gene (6 bases). Germline V lookup: CDR1 SQVTM, CDR2 ANQGSEA. CDR3 length: 13 residues. V was cut by 6 bases and J by 6 bases, with 14 bases left in between. The CDR3 DNA is TGCAGCGTGAGTAGAGGGGGAGATGAAAAACTGTTTTTT. Its protein product is CSVSRGGDEKLFF.

This clone was seen repeatedly, ten times or more. The CDR3 nucleotides read TGTGCCAGCAGCTTAAGCATAAACAATGAGCAGTTCTTC. Its translation: CASSLSINNEQFF. This chain connects TRBV7-3 to TRBJ2-1, with D unclear. The V and J ends lost 1 base and 5 bases respectively, with 6 bases between them. The CDR3 covers 13 residues. Per the germline V gene, CDR1 is SGHTA and CDR2 is FQGTGA. Combining the CDR3 with reference TRBV7-3 and TRBJ2-1 gives the whole variable domain GAGVSQTPSNKVTEKGKYVELRCDPISGHTALYWYRQSLGQGPEFLIYFQGTGAADDSGLPNDRFFAVRPEGSVSTLKIQRTERGDSAVYLCASSLSINNEQFFGPGTRLTVL.

The rearrangement uses TRBV11-2 and TRBJ2-7; 7 nucleotides agree with TRBD1. The CDR3 runs 15 residues. With V trimmed by 6 bases and J by 0 bases, 8 bases remained unmatched. Germline V lookup: CDR1 SGHAT, CDR2 FQNNGV. The CDR3 spells CASRSGQVVSYEQYF. The CDR3 region has the DNA TGTGCCAGCAGATCCGGACAGGTCGTCTCCTACGAGCAGTACTTC.

This clone was found many times. This CDR3 is also generated by other DNA sequences in the sample. The CDR3 DNA follows: TGCAGCGTTGAGAAACGACAGGGGGGCTACACCTTC. As protein: CSVEKRQGGYTF. The V call is TRBV29-1, the J call TRBJ1-2; 8 bases align to TRBD1. V dropped 3 bases and J dropped 8; count of bases not matched to a gene: 5. CDR1 is SQVTM and CDR2 is ANQGSEA in the germline V gene. CDR3 length: 12 amino acids. Together with reference TRBV29-1 and TRBJ1-2, the CDR3 gives the full variable domain: SAVISQKPSRDICQRGTSLTIQCQVDSQVTMMFWYRQQPGQSLTLIATANQGSEATYESGFVIDKFPISRPNLTFSTLTVSNMSPEDSSIYLCSVEKRQGGYTFGSGTRLTVV.

Ten or more counts support this clone. The genes are TRBV3-1 and TRBJ1-3; D is uncertain. Germline-derived CDR1 and CDR2 are LGHDT and YNNKEL (reference sequence). The germline V and J ends were trimmed by 5 bases and 3 bases, with 11 bases remaining between them. The CDR3 loop spans 14 amino acids. The CDR3 bases are TGTGCCAGCAGCTATTTCGGGGTTGGAAACACCATATATTTT. Protein product: CASSYFGVGNTIYF.

In regard to this clone: One junction end disagrees with the germline gene, perhaps due to a read error. The V call is TRBV5-1, the J call TRBJ2-3, with 7 bases aligning to TRBD1. Germline V gives CDR1 SGHRS, CDR2 YFSETQ. This CDR3 has 14 amino acids. CDR3 sequence (DNA): TGCTCCAGCATCGAGGGACAGACCACAGATACGCAGTATTTT. This encodes CSSIEGQTTDTQYF.

This clone was seen repeatedly, ten times or more. The gene calls are TRBV5-1 and TRBJ1-5; D gene uncertain. This CDR3 comprises 14 residues. Germline V lookup: CDR1 SGHRS, CDR2 YFSETQ. V was shortened by 0 bases and J by 1 base, with 5 bases between the two germline ends. The CDR3 nucleotides read TGCGCCAGCAGCTTGGACGGGAGCAATCAGCCCCAGCATTTT. Translated, it gives CASSLDGSNQPQHF.

This clone was counted many times. This rearrangement joins TRBV11-3 to TRBJ2-7; D is possibly TRBD1 (6 bases). Trimming removed 5 bases from V and 2 bases from J, with 13 bases in between. Looked up from germline, CDR1 is SGHNT and CDR2 is YENEEA. The CDR3 extends over 14 amino acids. The CDR3 DNA sequence: TGTGCCAGCAGCCCCACAGGGACCACCTACGAGCAGTACTTC. The encoded protein is CASSPTGTTYEQYF.

This clone was recorded a few times. V usage is TRBV11-3 and J usage is TRBJ2-7, with D possibly TRBD2 on 6 matching bases. This CDR3 is 15 amino acids long. Germline values: CDR1 SGHNT, CDR2 YENEEA. V was cut by 2 bases and J by 0 bases, with 11 bases left in between. This CDR3 reads CASSLSGVHSYEQYF. The CDR3 coding sequence is TGTGCCAGCAGCTTATCGGGAGTTCACTCCTACGAGCAGTACTTC.

This clone was counted many times. A read error may be the cause here, since a much bigger clone is one base away. The sample carries other DNA sequences with the same CDR3. This sequence joins TRBV6-5 and TRBJ1-6; D is uncertain. This CDR3 is 15 amino acids long. Trimming took off 3 bases at V and 7 bases at J, with 13 bases between the two ends. Germline CDR1 is MNHEY and CDR2 is SVGAGI. The CDR3 bases are TGTGCCAGCAGTTATGTGGGGTTCGTAAATTCACCCCTCCACTTT. Protein product: CASSYVGFVNSPLHF.

Many counts were recorded for this clone. This sequence joins TRBV6-1 and TRBJ2-1, with D possibly being TRBD2 (6 bases). Trimming took off 1 base at V and 8 bases at J, with 18 bases between the two ends. The CDR3 totals 16 residues. Per the germline V gene, CDR1 is MNHNS and CDR2 is SASEGT. CDR3 bases: TGTGCCAGCAGTGAAGTCCTCGGCGGGATGGGTTATGAGCAGTTCTTC. Translated: CASSEVLGGMGYEQFF.

This chain links TRBV7-6 with TRBJ1-1; D is possibly TRBD1 (5 bases). This CDR3 contains 14 residues. CDR1 and CDR2 (germline): SGHVS, FNYEAQ. V lost 0 bases and J lost 12, with 17 bases in between. The chain's CDR3 is CASSLAGGNTVTFF. The CDR3 DNA is TGTGCCAGCAGCTTAGCCGGGGGGAACACTGTAACTTTCTTT.

The rearrangement links TRBV5-1 to TRBJ2-7, with D possibly matching TRBD1 (7 bases). In germline, CDR1 is SGHRS, CDR2 YFSETQ. The CDR3 is 15 amino acids. V lost 6 bases and J 6 bases, leaving 22 bases between the germline ends. The CDR3 nucleotides are TGCGCCAGCACCTATGACTCAGGGGGGTATTTCGAGCAGTACTTC. Translating gives CASTYDSGGYFEQYF.

This clone was detected ten times or more. This chain uses TRBV5-1 with TRBJ2-3; tentatively, D is TRBD1 or TRBD2 (5 bases each). The V gene's germline CDR1 is SGHRS and CDR2 YFSETQ. There are 15 residues in the CDR3. V lost 5 bases to trimming and J lost 0 bases, with 13 bases between them. The CDR3 loop is CASRRGVGSTDTQYF. DNA of the CDR3: TGCGCCAGCAGAAGGGGAGTGGGCAGCACAGATACGCAGTATTTT.

This clone was detected many times. This chain connects TRBV3-1 to TRBJ2-2; 14 bases map to TRBD2. The CDR3 loop spans 17 amino acids. V dropped 4 bases and J dropped 5; count of bases not matched to a gene: 6. Per germline, CDR1 LGHDT and CDR2 YNNKEL (reference sequence). The CDR3 DNA follows: TGTGCCAGCAGCCTCGGACTAGCGGGAGGTGGTACCGGGGAGCTGTTTTTT. Amino acid sequence: CASSLGLAGGGTGELFF.

In this sample, this clone turned up many times. This chain uses TRBV10-3 with TRBJ2-1; D is ambiguous. Germline V gene data show CDR1 as ENHRY and CDR2 as SYGVKD. Trimming stripped 2 bases from V and 10 bases from J, with 6 bases between. The CDR3 consists of 11 residues. The CDR3 DNA is TGTGCCATCAGTGAGGTTAGAGAGCAGTTCTTC. This encodes CAISEVREQFF.

This clone was counted at least ten times. This rearrangement joins TRBV6-1 to TRBJ2-2; 10 nucleotides match TRBD1. V lost 10 bases to trimming and J lost 5 bases; unmatched junction nucleotides: 10. The germline CDR1 and CDR2 sequences are MNHNS and SASEGT. The CDR3 has 15 residues. In DNA form, the CDR3 reads TGTGCCACCGCCTCCGGGACAGGGGAGACCGGGGAGCTGTTTTTT. Translated: CATASGTGETGELFF.

As concerns this clone: A read error is possible here, since a much larger clone lies one base away. The chain has TRBV5-4 and TRBJ2-3; no reliable D call. Germline V lookup: CDR1 SGHNT, CDR2 YYREEE (reference sequence). This CDR3 is 12 amino acids long. Trimming cost V 4 bases and J 8 bases, with 11 bases left between them. CDR3 in DNA: TGTGCCAGCAGCCCGGGTGCAGCTACGCAGTATTTT. Residues: CASSPGAATQYF.

In the case of this clone: The CDR3 carries no conserved terminal phenylalanine or tryptophan, so it likely arises from a read error. It is unclear where the CDR3 begins or ends on the DNA, so no DNA is shown, and the CDR3 is as TCRdb lists it. CDR3 sequence: CASSPRGYTESFL. The chain is built from TRBV3-1 and TRBJ1-1. Looked up from germline, CDR1 is LGHDT and CDR2 is YNNKEL (reference sequence). The CDR3 length equals 13 residues, ends included.